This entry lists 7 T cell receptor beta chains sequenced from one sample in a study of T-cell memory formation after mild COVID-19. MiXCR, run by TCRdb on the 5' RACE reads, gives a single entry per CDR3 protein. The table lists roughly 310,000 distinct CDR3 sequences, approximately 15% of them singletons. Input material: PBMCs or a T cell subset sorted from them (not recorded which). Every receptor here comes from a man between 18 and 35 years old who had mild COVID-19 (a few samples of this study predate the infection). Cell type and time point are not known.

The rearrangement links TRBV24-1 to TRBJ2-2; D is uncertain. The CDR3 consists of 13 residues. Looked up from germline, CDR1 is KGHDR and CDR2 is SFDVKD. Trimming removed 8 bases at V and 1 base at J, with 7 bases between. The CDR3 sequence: CATTNRNTGELFF. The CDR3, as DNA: TGTGCCACCACTAATCGGAACACCGGGGAGCTGTTTTTT.

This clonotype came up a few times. Written as DNA, the CDR3 is TGTGCCAGCAGGCGGGAAAGCGGGGGCGGGTACGAGCAGTACTTC. Its translation: CASRRESGGGYEQYF. J is TRBJ2-7 and V is TRBV12-3 or TRBV12-4; 8 nucleotides agree with TRBD2. This CDR3 region has 15 residues. V dropped 6 bases and J dropped 4; count of bases not matched to a gene: 11.

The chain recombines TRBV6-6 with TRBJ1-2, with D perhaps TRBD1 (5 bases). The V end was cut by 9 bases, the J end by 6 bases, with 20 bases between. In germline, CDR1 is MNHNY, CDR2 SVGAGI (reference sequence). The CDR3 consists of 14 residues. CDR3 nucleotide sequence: TGTGCCAGTGCTCGAAGGGGAAGGACCGATGGCTACACCTTC. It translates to CASARRGRTDGYTF.

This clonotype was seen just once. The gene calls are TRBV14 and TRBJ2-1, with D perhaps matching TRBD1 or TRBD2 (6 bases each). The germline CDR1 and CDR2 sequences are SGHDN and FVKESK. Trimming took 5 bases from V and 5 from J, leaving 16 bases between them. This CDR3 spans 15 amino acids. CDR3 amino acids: CASSAGHRRNNEQFF. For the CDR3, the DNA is TGTGCCAGCAGCGCGGGACACCGGCGGAACAATGAGCAGTTCTTC. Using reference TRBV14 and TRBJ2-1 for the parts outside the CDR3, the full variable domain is EAGVTQFPSHSVIEKGQTVTLRCDPISGHDNLYWYRRVMGKEIKFLLHFVKESKQDESGMPNNRFLAERTGGTYSTLKVQPAELEDSGVYFCASSAGHRRNNEQFFGPGTRLTVL.

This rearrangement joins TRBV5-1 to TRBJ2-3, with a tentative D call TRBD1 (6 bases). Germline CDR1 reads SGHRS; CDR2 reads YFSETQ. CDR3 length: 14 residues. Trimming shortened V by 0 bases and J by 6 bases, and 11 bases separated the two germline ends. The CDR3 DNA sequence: TGCGCCAGCAGCTTGGGGGGGCCGCTGGATACGCAGTATTTT. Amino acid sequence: CASSLGGPLDTQYF.

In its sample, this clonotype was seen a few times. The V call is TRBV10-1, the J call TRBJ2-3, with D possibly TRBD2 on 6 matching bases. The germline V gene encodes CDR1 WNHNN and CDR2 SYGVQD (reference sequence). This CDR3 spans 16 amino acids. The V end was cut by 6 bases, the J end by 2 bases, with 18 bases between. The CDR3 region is CASSPRERGYTDTQYF. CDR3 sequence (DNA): TGCGCCAGCAGCCCTCGCGAACGGGGGTACACAGATACGCAGTATTTT.

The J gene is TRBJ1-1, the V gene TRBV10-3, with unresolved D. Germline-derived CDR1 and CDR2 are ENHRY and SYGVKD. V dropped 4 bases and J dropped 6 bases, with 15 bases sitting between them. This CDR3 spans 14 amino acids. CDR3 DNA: TGTGCCATCAGTGCGGATCCGGGAGGTGCTGAAGCTTTCTTT. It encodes CAISADPGGAEAFF.